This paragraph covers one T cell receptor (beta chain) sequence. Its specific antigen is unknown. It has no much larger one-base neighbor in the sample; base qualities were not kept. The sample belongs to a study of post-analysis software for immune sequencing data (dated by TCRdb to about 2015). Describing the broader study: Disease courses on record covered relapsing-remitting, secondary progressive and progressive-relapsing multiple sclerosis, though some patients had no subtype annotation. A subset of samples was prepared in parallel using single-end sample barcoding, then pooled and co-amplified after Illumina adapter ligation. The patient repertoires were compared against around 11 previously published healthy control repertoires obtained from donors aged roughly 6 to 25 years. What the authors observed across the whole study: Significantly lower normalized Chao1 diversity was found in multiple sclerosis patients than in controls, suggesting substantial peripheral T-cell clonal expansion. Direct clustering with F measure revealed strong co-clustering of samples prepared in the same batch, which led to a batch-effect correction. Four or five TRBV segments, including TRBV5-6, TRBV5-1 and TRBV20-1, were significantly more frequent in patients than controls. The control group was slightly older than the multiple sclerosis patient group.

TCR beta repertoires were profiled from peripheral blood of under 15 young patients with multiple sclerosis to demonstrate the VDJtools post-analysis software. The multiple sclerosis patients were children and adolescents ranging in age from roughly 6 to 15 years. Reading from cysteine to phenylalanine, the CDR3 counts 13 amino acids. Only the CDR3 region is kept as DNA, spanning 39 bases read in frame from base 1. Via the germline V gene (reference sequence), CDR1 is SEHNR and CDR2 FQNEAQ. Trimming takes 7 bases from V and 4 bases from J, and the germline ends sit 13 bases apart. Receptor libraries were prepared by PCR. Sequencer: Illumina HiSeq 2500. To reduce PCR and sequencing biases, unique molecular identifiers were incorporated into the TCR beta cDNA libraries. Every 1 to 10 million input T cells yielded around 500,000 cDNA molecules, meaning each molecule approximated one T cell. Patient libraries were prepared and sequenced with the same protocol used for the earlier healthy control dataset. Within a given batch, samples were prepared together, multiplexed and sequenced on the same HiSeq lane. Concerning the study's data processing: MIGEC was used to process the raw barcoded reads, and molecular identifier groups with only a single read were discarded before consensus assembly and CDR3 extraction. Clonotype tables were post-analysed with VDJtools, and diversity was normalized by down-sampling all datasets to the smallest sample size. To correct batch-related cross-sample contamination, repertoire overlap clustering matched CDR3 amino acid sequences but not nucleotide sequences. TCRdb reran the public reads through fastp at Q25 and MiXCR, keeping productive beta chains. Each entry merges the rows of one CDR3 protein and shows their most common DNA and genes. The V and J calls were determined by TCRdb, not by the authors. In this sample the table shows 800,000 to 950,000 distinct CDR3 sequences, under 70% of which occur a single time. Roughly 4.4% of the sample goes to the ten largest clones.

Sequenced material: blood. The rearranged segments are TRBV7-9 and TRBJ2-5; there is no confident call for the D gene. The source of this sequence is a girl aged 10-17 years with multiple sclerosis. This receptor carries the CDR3 CASKLFLGETQYF. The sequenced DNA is TGTGCCAGCAAACTATTCCTCGGAGAGACCCAGTACTTC.